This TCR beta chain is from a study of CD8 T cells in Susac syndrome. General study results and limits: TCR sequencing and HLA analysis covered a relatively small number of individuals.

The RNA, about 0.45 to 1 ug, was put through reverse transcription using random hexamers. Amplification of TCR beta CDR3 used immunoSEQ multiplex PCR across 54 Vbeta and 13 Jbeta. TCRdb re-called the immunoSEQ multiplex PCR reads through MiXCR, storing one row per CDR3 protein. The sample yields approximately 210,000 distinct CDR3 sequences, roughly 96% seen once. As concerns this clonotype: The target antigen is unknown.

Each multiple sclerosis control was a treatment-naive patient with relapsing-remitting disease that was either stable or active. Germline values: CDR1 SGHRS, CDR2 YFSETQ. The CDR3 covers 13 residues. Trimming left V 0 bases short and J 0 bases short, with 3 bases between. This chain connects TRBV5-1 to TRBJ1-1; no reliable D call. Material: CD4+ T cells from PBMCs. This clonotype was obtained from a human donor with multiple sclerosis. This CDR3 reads CASSLDLNTEAFF. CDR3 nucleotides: TGCGCCAGCAGCTTGGATCTGAACACTGAAGCTTTCTTT. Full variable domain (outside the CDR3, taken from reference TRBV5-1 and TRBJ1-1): KAGVTQTPRYLIKTRGQQVTLSCSPISGHRSVSWYQQTPGQGLQFLFEYFSETQRNKGNFPGRFSGRQFSNSRSEMNVSTLELGDSALYLCASSLDLNTEAFFGQGTRLTVV.